These 8 T cell receptor beta chains originate from one sample sequenced in a study of blood T cell repertoires in COVID-19. Libraries were prepared by immunoSEQ multiplex PCR; TCRdb keeps only in-frame clonotypes and omits some of them. The sample comprises roughly 160,000 clones, roughly 85% of which are singletons, and approximately 2% rests with the top ten. Material: peripheral blood. These receptors were collected from a woman over 75 with acute or convalescent COVID-19.

The chain employs TRBV7-9 and TRBJ2-7, with a possible D match to TRBD1 (5 bases). This CDR3 spans 17 amino acids. Germline lookup yields CDR1 SEHNR and CDR2 FQNEAQ (reference sequence). Trimming took off 0 bases at V and 4 bases at J, with 19 bases between the two ends. CDR3 region: CASSLALGAGLLYEQYF. For the CDR3, the DNA is TGTGCCAGCAGCTTAGCCCTTGGGGCAGGGCTTTTGTACGAGCAGTACTTC.

The chain joins TRBV19 to TRBJ2-5, with TRBD2 matching over 8 bases. V trimming: 3 bases; J trimming: 4 bases; junction bases outside the gene matches: 10. The CDR3 has 16 amino acids. From germline, CDR1 is LNHDA and CDR2 SQIVND (reference sequence). This CDR3 is CASSISAGRGSETQYF. CDR3 bases: TGTGCCAGTAGTATCTCGGCCGGGAGGGGGTCAGAGACCCAGTACTTC.

V gene TRBV28 combines with J gene TRBJ1-2, with TRBD1 identical over 8 bases. The V and J ends lost 5 bases and 5 bases, in that order; junction bases with no gene match: 10. The CDR3 extends over 15 amino acids. Germline CDR1 MDHEN, CDR2 SYDVKM. CDR3 residues: CASSSGTGLEYGYTF. The CDR3 DNA reads TGTGCCAGCAGTAGCGGGACAGGCTTAGAGTATGGCTACACCTTC.

The gene calls are TRBV24-1 and TRBJ1-5; D is perhaps TRBD1 (6 bases). Germline V CDR1 and CDR2: KGHDR, SFDVKD. The length of the CDR3 is 16 residues. Trimming took 4 bases from V and 3 from J, leaving 15 bases between them. The CDR3 reads CATSDPPRGHNQPQHF. CDR3 DNA: TGTGCCACCAGTGACCCTCCGCGGGGGCACAATCAGCCCCAGCATTTT.

CDR3 coding DNA: TGTGCCAGCACGCTGAAAGCGGGGGGGGTCAATGAGCAGTTCTTC. The encoded protein is CASTLKAGGVNEQFF. The V call is TRBV6-5, the J call TRBJ2-1, with TRBD2 identical over 10 bases. CDR1 and CDR2 from the germline V gene are MNHEY and SVGAGI. V was clipped by 7 bases and J by 6 bases; unmatched bases: 9. The CDR3 has 15 residues.

The chain has TRBV7-2 and TRBJ2-3, with 11 bases lining up with TRBD2. From germline, CDR1 is SGHTA and CDR2 FQGNSA. CDR3 length: 15 amino acids. V dropped 5 bases and J dropped 5; count of bases not matched to a gene: 6. The CDR3 loop reads CASSVRLAGKDTQYF. The DNA for the CDR3 is TGTGCCAGCAGCGTCCGACTAGCGGGGAAAGATACGCAGTATTTT.

The chain is built from TRBV20-1 and TRBJ2-1, with D tentatively TRBD2 (5 bases). This CDR3 has 14 amino acids. Trimming removed 3 bases at V and 0 bases at J, with 9 bases between. In germline, CDR1 is DFQATT, CDR2 SNEGSKA (reference sequence). CDR3 protein: CSASRGSSYNEQFF. In DNA form, the CDR3 reads TGCAGTGCTAGTCGTGGGAGCTCCTACAATGAGCAGTTCTTC.

This chain links TRBV19 with TRBJ1-2; 10 nucleotides agree with TRBD1. Germline loops: CDR1 LNHDA, CDR2 SQIVND (reference sequence). This CDR3 is built from 13 residues. V lost 5 bases and J lost 4; bases outside the gene matches: 1. The CDR3 reads CASSRDRGYGYTF. CDR3 in DNA: TGTGCCAGTAGTCGGGACAGGGGCTATGGCTACACCTTC.